Each of the 11 T cell receptor beta chains below was sequenced from the same sample in a study of glioma-infiltrating T cells. TCR alpha and beta CDR3 regions were amplified from RNA using iRepertoire nested multiplex PCR. Each CDR3 protein is one row after TCRdb ran MiXCR on the multiplex PCR reads. Of under 200,000 distinct CDR3 sequences listed, over 40% were seen once; the top ten hold roughly 5.2%. Sample: glioma tissue, nonneoplastic brain tissue, or PBMCs (not recorded which). Source of these receptors: a human donor with low-grade glioma or glioblastoma, undergoing nonglioma brain surgery, or in good health (not recorded which).

Concerning this clonotype: A read error is possible here, since a much larger clone lies one base away. This rearrangement joins TRBV15 to TRBJ1-5; D uncertain. The CDR3 runs 15 residues. Germline lookup yields CDR1 LNHNV and CDR2 YYDKDF (reference sequence). CDR3 DNA sequence: TGTGCCACCAGCAGAGATCTTGCGCAGGTTCAGCCCCGGCATTTT. This codes for CATSRDLAQVQPRHF.

This clonotype was seen a handful of times. The rearrangement joins TRBV18 to TRBJ2-7; 8 bases are shared with TRBD1. Trimming took 3 bases from V and 3 from J; bases not matched to a gene: 4. This CDR3 has 14 residues. CDR1 and CDR2 (germline): KGHSH, LQKENI. The CDR3 sequence is CASSPMGQVYEQYF. Written as DNA, the CDR3 is TGTGCCAGCTCACCGATGGGACAGGTCTACGAGCAGTACTTC.

The CDR3 loop is CASSQGGLAGGAYEQYF. The CDR3, as DNA: TGTGCCAGCAGCCAAGGCGGACTAGCGGGAGGAGCCTACGAGCAGTACTTC. J is TRBJ2-7 and V is TRBV4-2; 14 nucleotides align to TRBD2. There are 17 residues in the CDR3. The germline gives CDR1 LGHNA, CDR2 YNFKEQ. Trimming cost V 1 base and J 2 bases; bases outside gene matches: 4.

This clonotype was counted a few times. The J gene is TRBJ2-2, the V gene TRBV5-1; the D gene is possibly TRBD1 (6 bases). Trimming left V 6 bases short and J 2 bases short, with 17 bases between. This CDR3 contains 16 residues. The V gene's germline CDR1 is SGHRS and CDR2 YFSETQ. The CDR3 DNA sequence: TGCGCCAGCATCCGCGGATTGACAGGAAACACCGGGGAGCTGTTTTTT. It specifies CASIRGLTGNTGELFF.

The chain uses TRBV19 and TRBJ1-3; D not certain. V was cut by 6 bases and J by 0 bases, with 9 bases left in between. The CDR3 spans 14 residues. Per germline, CDR1 LNHDA and CDR2 SQIVND (reference sequence). Here the CDR3 reads CASRLSRSGNTIYF. For the CDR3, the DNA is TGTGCCAGTAGACTCAGTCGCTCTGGAAACACCATATATTTT.

This chain uses TRBV5-4 with TRBJ1-1; D ambiguous. V lost 4 bases to trimming and J lost 1 base, with 8 bases between them. Germline V gene sequence: CDR1 SGHNT, CDR2 YYREEE (reference sequence). The CDR3 covers 13 residues. The CDR3 DNA is TGTGCCAGCAGCCAAAACAGGAACACTGAAGCTTTCTTT. Translated, it gives CASSQNRNTEAFF. The full variable domain, completed using reference TRBV5-4 and TRBJ1-1, is ETGVTQSPTHLIKTRGQQVTLRCSSQSGHNTVSWYQQALGQGPQFIFQYYREEENGRGNFPPRFSGLQFPNYSSELNVNALELDDSALYLCASSQNRNTEAFFGQGTRLTVV.

The chain carries TRBV5-4 and TRBJ2-7; a possible D gene is TRBD1 (6 bases). CDR1 SGHNT and CDR2 YYREEE come from the germline V gene (reference sequence). Trimming shortened V by 5 bases and J by 3 bases, and 15 bases separated the two germline ends. The CDR3 covers 14 residues. Here the CDR3 DNA reads TGTGCCAGCAGAATGACAGGAAGCTACTACGAGCAGTACTTC. This encodes CASRMTGSYYEQYF. Full variable domain (rest looked up from reference TRBV5-4 and TRBJ2-7): ETGVTQSPTHLIKTRGQQVTLRCSSQSGHNTVSWYQQALGQGPQFIFQYYREEENGRGNFPPRFSGLQFPNYSSELNVNALELDDSALYLCASRMTGSYYEQYFGPGTRLTVT.

The V and J genes are TRBV20-1 and TRBJ2-1; 11 bases line up with TRBD2. The CDR3 covers 12 residues. The V gene's germline CDR1 is DFQATT and CDR2 SNEGSKA (reference sequence). Unmatched junction bases numbered 12, after V lost 8 bases and J lost 15 bases. The CDR3 loop is CSSTTSGGVRFF. CDR3 coding DNA: TGCAGTTCTACCACTAGCGGGGGTGTGCGGTTCTTC.

For this clonotype: The conserved phenylalanine or tryptophan is not found at the CDR3 terminus, so this likely reflects a read error. This CDR3 is CARLASGRSSYNEQFL. CDR3 DNA: TGTGCCAGATTAGCAAGCGGTCGATCCTCCTACAATGAGCAGTTCCTC. J is TRBJ2-1 and V is TRBV28; weak D call: TRBD2 (5 bases). In germline, CDR1 is MDHEN, CDR2 SYDVKM. V lost 9 bases to trimming and J lost 0 bases, with 18 bases between them. CDR3 size: 16 residues.

As regards this clonotype: A much larger clone is a single base away; this may be a read error. The rearrangement joins TRBV27 to TRBJ1-6; TRBD1 is a possible D gene (5 bases). This CDR3 contains 14 residues. CDR1 is MNHEY and CDR2 is SMNVEV in the germline V gene (reference sequence). V gave up 2 bases and J gave up 10 bases, with 12 bases separating them. CDR3 amino acids: CASSLRGKGSPLHF. CDR3 coding DNA: TGTGCCAGCAGTTTAAGGGGAAAGGGCTCACCCCTCCACTTT.

This clonotype was observed at least ten times. CDR3 coding DNA: TGTGCCAGCAGCTTAAACAGGGGGTTCGACACTGAAGCTTTCTTT. Encoded protein: CASSLNRGFDTEAFF. J is TRBJ1-1 and V is TRBV11-2, with 8 bases fitting TRBD1. CDR1 and CDR2 (germline): SGHAT, FQNNGV. This CDR3 has 15 residues. V lost 2 bases and J lost 3; bases outside the gene matches: 5.